These 13 T cell receptor beta chains share one sample of origin, sequenced in a study of monozygotic twins with inflammatory bowel disease. TCRdb re-called the 5' RACE reads; one entry per CDR3 protein, DNA not given. This listing includes about 450,000 distinct CDR3 sequences. The sequenced sample consisted of blood. All receptors come from a human donor with ulcerative colitis or Crohn's disease, or a healthy co-twin of an affected twin (not recorded which).

The chain uses TRBV12-5 and TRBJ2-7. This CDR3 has 13 residues. Germline CDR1 LGHNT, CDR2 FRNRAP. CDR3 sequence reads: CASEGSSSYEQYF.

The CDR3 loop reads CSAETYFTSPNEQFF. The chain recombines TRBV20-1 with TRBJ2-1; absent DNA, TCRdb's TRBD2 call cannot be checked. The CDR3 spans 15 residues. CDR1 and CDR2 (germline): DFQATT, SNEGSKA (reference sequence).

The V and J genes are TRBV13 and TRBJ1-1; TCRdb proposes TRBD1, but this gene call is untestable without DNA. Germline assignment: CDR1 PRHDT and CDR2 FYEKMQ (reference sequence). This CDR3 is 13 amino acids long. CDR3 amino acids: CASSSRTGSAAFF.

The chain carries TRBV10-2 and TRBJ1-5. Germline loops: CDR1 WSHSY, CDR2 SAAADI. The CDR3 spans 13 residues. This CDR3 reads CASKRGDGQPQHF.

The chain links TRBV20-1 to TRBJ1-5; TCRdb's D gene call, TRBD1, goes unchecked for lack of DNA. This CDR3 spans 14 amino acids. Germline-derived CDR1 and CDR2 are DFQATT and SNEGSKA (reference sequence). CDR3 sequence: CSATRTGGNQPQHF.

The gene calls are TRBV7-9 and TRBJ2-2. CDR3 length: 15 amino acids. Germline V gene data show CDR1 as SEHNR and CDR2 as FQNEAQ (reference sequence). CDR3 sequence: CASSLAVLNTGELFF. Based on the CDR3 plus reference TRBV7-9 and TRBJ2-2, the full variable domain is DTGVSQNPRHKITKRGQNVTFRCDPISEHNRLYWYRQTLGQGPEFLTYFQNEAQLEKSRLLSDRFSAERPKGSFSTLEIQRTEQGDSAMYLCASSLAVLNTGELFFGEGSRLTVL.

The chain couples TRBV2 to TRBJ2-7; TCRdb names TRBD1, which stays unverified in the absence of DNA. CDR1 SNHLY and CDR2 FYNNEI come from the germline V gene. The CDR3 is made up of 13 amino acids. CDR3 protein: CASSEGGDGEQYF.

The V and J genes are TRBV6-1 and TRBJ1-2; the TRBD1 assignment by TCRdb is unverifiable without DNA. The CDR3 consists of 14 residues. Germline-derived CDR1 and CDR2 are MNHNS and SASEGT. CDR3 sequence: CASSVDREGYGYTF.

This chain links TRBV7-2 with TRBJ1-4; TCRdb outputs TRBD1, but without DNA this stays unchecked. CDR1 is SGHTA, CDR2 FQGNSA, per germline. The CDR3 runs to 13 residues. The CDR3 reads CASSPPGAEKLFF.

CDR3 sequence reads: CASSSGPRPDEQFF. This chain joins TRBV7-2 and TRBJ2-1; as DNA is missing, the TRBD1 call by TCRdb cannot be tested. This CDR3 region has 14 residues. Germline V gives CDR1 SGHTA, CDR2 FQGNSA.

V and J are TRBV2 and TRBJ1-2; as DNA is missing, the TRBD1 call by TCRdb cannot be tested. The V gene's germline CDR1 is SNHLY and CDR2 FYNNEI. The CDR3 contains 16 residues. This CDR3 reads CASSRGQGPLGYGYTF.

The CDR3 here is CASSVGGVQETQYF. V usage is TRBV25-1 and J usage is TRBJ2-5; the TCRdb D gene call, TRBD2, has no DNA to confirm it. The CDR3 is made up of 14 amino acids. The germline V gene encodes CDR1 MGHDK and CDR2 SYGVNS.

The gene calls are TRBV29-1 and TRBJ2-7. The CDR3 sequence is 11 residues long. Per germline, CDR1 SQVTM and CDR2 ANQGSEA. CDR3 residues: CSVSSAVEQYF.